Listed below are T cell receptor beta chains from one sample, sequenced in a study of regulatory dendritic cells for organ transplantation. Using immunoSEQ multiplex PCR, the repertoire was profiled, and TCRdb retains in-frame clones only, with some absent. The table lists tens of thousands of clones, 74% of them singletons. The sequencing sample was made of memory CD4+ T cells from blood. These receptors all stem from a human donor in good health. Each CDR3 is given with its conserved first and last residue. D genes are given only for firm matches. Some rows mark clone size as missing; the rest say once, few, many or name a class of expanded clone.

j_gene,v_gene,d_gene,abundance,CDR3nt,CDR3aa
TRBJ2-3,TRBV5-6,.,.,TGTGCCAGCAGCTCCAGGGGGACTAGCACAGATACGCAGTATTTT,CASSSRGTSTDTQYF
TRBJ2-5,TRBV5-1,TRBD2,.,TGCGCCAGCAGCGACCCGACTAGCGGGGGAGGAGAGACCCAGTACTTC,CASSDPTSGGGETQYF
TRBJ2-3,TRBV6-6,TRBD2,.,TGTGCCAGCAGTAGAAAGCGGGGGGGGGATACGCAGTATTTT,CASSRKRGGDTQYF
TRBJ1-1,TRBV28,TRBD1,.,TGTGCCAGCAGAGGACAGGGACTGACTTTCTTT,CASRGQGLTFF
TRBJ1-4,TRBV2,TRBD1,.,TGTGCCAGCACCCCGGGACAGGGGCGTGAAAAACTGTTTTTT,CASTPGQGREKLFF
TRBJ1-1,TRBV7-2,.,.,TGTGCCGAAAGACCGGCGGGAAAAGGGATCACTGAAGCTTTCTTT,CAERPAGKGITEAFF
TRBJ1-1,TRBV19,.,.,TGTGCCAGTAGTACGTCAGGGCGCGAAGCTTTCTTT,CASSTSGREAFF
TRBJ1-1,TRBV6-5,.,.,TGTGCCAGCACCACGCTGCTGAGTGGTGTCACTGAAGCTTTCTTT,CASTTLLSGVTEAFF
TRBJ1-1,TRBV5-1,TRBD1,.,TGCGCCAGCAGCTCCGTGGGGGTTCCGGACAGGGGAGGGATCGGAGCTTTCTTT,CASSSVGVPDRGGIGAFF
TRBJ2-7,TRBV2,TRBD2,.,TGTGCCAGCAGCCCATCTAGCGGTAGGGGCGAGCAGTACTTC,CASSPSSGRGEQYF
TRBJ2-1,TRBV28,TRBD1,.,TGTGCCAGCAGTCCCCCCGGGGGACAGGCCTACAATGAGCAGTTCTTC,CASSPPGGQAYNEQFF
TRBJ2-3,TRBV5-1,TRBD1,.,TGCGCCAGCAGCCGGGACAGGGGGCGAGATACGCAGTATTTT,CASSRDRGRDTQYF
TRBJ1-5,TRBV19,.,.,TGTGCCAGTACCACTAAGGGGCAGGCTCATCAGCCCCAGCATTTT,CASTTKGQAHQPQHF
TRBJ1-1,TRBV5-1,TRBD1,.,TGCGCCAGCAGTCAGGGGGCGGCCGCAGATGAAGCTTTCTTT,CASSQGAAADEAFF
TRBJ1-3,TRBV9,.,once,TGTGCCAGCAGCGTCCGGGGGACGGGAAACACCATATATTTT,CASSVRGTGNTIYF
TRBJ2-5,TRBV19,.,.,TGTGCCAGTAGACGAGCGGACCAATCCAGGGAGACCCAGTACTTC,CASRRADQSRETQYF
TRBJ1-5,TRBV20-1,.,once,TGCAGTGCTGGACTTCAGCCCCAGCATTTT,CSAGLQPQHF
TRBJ2-5,TRBV4-2,.,.,TGTGCCAGCAGCCAAGCGGGGAGGCAAGAGACCCAGTACTTC,CASSQAGRQETQYF
TRBJ2-3,TRBV7-9,TRBD2,.,TGTGCCAGCAGCTTAGCGCGAGGAGCGGGGGTAGCAGATACGCAGTATTTT,CASSLARGAGVADTQYF
TRBJ2-2,TRBV27,TRBD1,.,TGTGCCAGCAGTTCCGCCGGACAGGGGAGATACCAGCACGGGGAGCTGTTTTTT,CASSSAGQGRYQHGELFF
TRBJ1-1,TRBV13,.,few,TGTGCCAGCAGCTTAGTAGAAGAAGCTTTCTTT,CASSLVEEAFF
TRBJ1-1,TRBV9,.,few,TGTGCCAGCAGCGTAGGAAGTGAGGGAACCGAGGCTGAAGCTTTCTTT,CASSVGSEGTEAEAFF
TRBJ2-5,TRBV7-6,TRBD2,.,TGTGCCAGCAGCTTAATTGCGAGCGGGGGCCTTGGTCAAGAGACCCAGTACTTC,CASSLIASGGLGQETQYF
TRBJ2-2,TRBV5-1,TRBD1,.,TGCGCCAGCAGCGAGACAGGGGTGACCGGGGAGCTGTTTTTT,CASSETGVTGELFF
TRBJ2-5,TRBV25-1,TRBD1,.,TGTGCCAGCAGTGATAACAGGGGAAGGGGAGAGACCCAGTACTTC,CASSDNRGRGETQYF
TRBJ2-3,TRBV10-3,TRBD1,.,TGTGCCATCAGCCGGGACAGGGGCTCAACAGATACGCAGTATTTT,CAISRDRGSTDTQYF
TRBJ2-7,TRBV5-1,.,few,TGCGCCAGCAGCTTGTGGAACAGTGATGCTCCCGAGCAGTACTTC,CASSLWNSDAPEQYF
TRBJ2-3,TRBV5-1,TRBD2,.,TGCGCCAGCACCCTTGGTACTAGCGGGGCCACAGATACGCAGTATTTT,CASTLGTSGATDTQYF
TRBJ2-3,TRBV18,TRBD1,.,TGTGCCAGCTCACCACCGCGACAGGGCGTCGCAGATACGCAGTATTTT,CASSPPRQGVADTQYF
TRBJ2-3,TRBV5-1,TRBD1,.,TGCGCCAGCAGCTCGACAGGGTTGGCAGATACGCAGTATTTT,CASSSTGLADTQYF
TRBJ1-6,TRBV6-5,.,.,TGTGCCAGCAGTTACCGGGACACAGGAAATTCACCCCTCCACTTT,CASSYRDTGNSPLHF
TRBJ1-3,TRBV5-1,.,.,TGCGCCAGCAGCTTGGTGGCGGGGGGCTCTGGAAACACCATATATTTT,CASSLVAGGSGNTIYF
TRBJ1-6,TRBV4-2,TRBD1,.,TGTGCCAGCAGCTTGGGTGGGACAGGGCCTAGCTCCTATAATTCACCCCTCCACTTT,CASSLGGTGPSSYNSPLHF
TRBJ2-1,TRBV18,TRBD2,.,TGTGCCAGCTCACCGGACGGGGGGACCAATGAGCAGTTCTTC,CASSPDGGTNEQFF
TRBJ1-4,TRBV5-5,.,.,TGTGCCAGCAGCCCCACCTCGGGGGAAGTTGCAACTAATGAAAAACTGTTTTTT,CASSPTSGEVATNEKLFF
TRBJ1-2,TRBV6-5,.,.,TGTGCCAGCAGTTACTCTCCGGAGTCTAACTATGGCTACACCTTC,CASSYSPESNYGYTF
TRBJ2-2,TRBV14,.,few,TGTGCCAGCAGCCAATATATAACCGGGGAGCTGTTTTTT,CASSQYITGELFF
TRBJ1-1,TRBV5-8,.,.,TGTGCCAGCAGCCCTGCCGGGGGGACTGAAGCTTTCTTT,CASSPAGGTEAFF
TRBJ2-3,TRBV5-8,TRBD2,.,TGTGCCAGCAGCCTTGTAGCGGGAAGTAGCACAGATACGCAGTATTTT,CASSLVAGSSTDTQYF
TRBJ1-5,TRBV23-1,.,.,TGCGCCAGCAGTCCCCAAGGGGCTTGTCAGCCCCAGCATTTT,CASSPQGACQPQHF
TRBJ1-5,TRBV7-2,.,.,TGTGCCAGCAGCATCGCACAGGGTAACAATCAGCCCCAGCATTTT,CASSIAQGNNQPQHF
TRBJ2-7,TRBV18,.,.,TGTGCCAGCTCAGCCATTTCCGGGACTTCAGGAGTCGAGCAGTACTTC,CASSAISGTSGVEQYF
TRBJ1-5,TRBV5-3,.,.,TGTGCCCCCCCCGACAGCCATAGGGGCAATCAGCCCCAGCATTTT,CAPPDSHRGNQPQHF
TRBJ1-2,TRBV5-4,TRBD1,.,TGTGCCAGCAGCTTGGAGGGCAGGGGGCAGGGCTACACCTTC,CASSLEGRGQGYTF
TRBJ1-2,TRBV6-1,.,.,TGTGCCAGCAGTTATACAAGAGGTTATGGCTACACCTTC,CASSYTRGYGYTF
TRBJ2-7,TRBV2,.,few,TGTGCCAGCAGTGAAGAGGCAGGGCGCTACGAGCAGTACTTC,CASSEEAGRYEQYF
TRBJ2-5,TRBV21-1,.,.,TGTGCCAGCAGCATTCCAGGGCCGGGACTAGCGGAGCAAGAGACCCAGTACTTC,CASSIPGPGLAEQETQYF
TRBJ1-1,TRBV6-1,.,.,TGTGCCAGCAGCACAGGCCCGGGCCCTGAAGCTTTCTTT,CASSTGPGPEAFF
TRBJ2-1,TRBV19,.,few,TGTGCCAGTAGTGCGCCCTCTATGGATGAGCAGTTCTTC,CASSAPSMDEQFF
TRBJ1-6,TRBV4-2,TRBD1,few,TGTGCCAGCAGCCAGAAAAGACAGGGCGTCAATTCACCCCTCCACTTT,CASSQKRQGVNSPLHF